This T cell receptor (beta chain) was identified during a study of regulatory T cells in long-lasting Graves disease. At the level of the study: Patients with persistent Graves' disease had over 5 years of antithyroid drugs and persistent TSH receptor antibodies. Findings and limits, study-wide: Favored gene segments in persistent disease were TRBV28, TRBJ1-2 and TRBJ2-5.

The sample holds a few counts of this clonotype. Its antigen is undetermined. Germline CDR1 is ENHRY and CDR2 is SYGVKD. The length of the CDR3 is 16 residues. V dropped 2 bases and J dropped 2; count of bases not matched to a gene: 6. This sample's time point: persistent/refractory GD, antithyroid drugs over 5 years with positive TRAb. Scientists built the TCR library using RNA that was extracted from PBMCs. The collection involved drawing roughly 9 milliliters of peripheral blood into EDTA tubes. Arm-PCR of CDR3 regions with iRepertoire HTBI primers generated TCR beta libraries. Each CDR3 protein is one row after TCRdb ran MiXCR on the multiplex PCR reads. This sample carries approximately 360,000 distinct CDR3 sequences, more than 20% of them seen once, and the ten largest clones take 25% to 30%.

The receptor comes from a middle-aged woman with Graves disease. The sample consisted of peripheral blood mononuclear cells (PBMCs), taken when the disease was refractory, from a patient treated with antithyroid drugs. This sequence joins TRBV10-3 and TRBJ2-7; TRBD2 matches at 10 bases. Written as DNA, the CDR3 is TGTGCCATCAGTGAGAGGCTAGCGGGAGATACCTACGAGCAGTACTTC. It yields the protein CAISERLAGDTYEQYF.